This section outlines one T cell receptor (beta chain) sequence together with its context. The data originate from a study of T cell changes during pregnancy in multiple sclerosis. The junction had 9 bases not matched to a gene; V was cut back by 4 bases and J by 7 bases. Germline values: CDR1 SGHVS, CDR2 FQNEAQ. This CDR3 comprises 14 residues. Sequencing was performed with immunoSEQ multiplex PCR; in TCRdb, only in-frame clones are kept and a portion is missing. The profile shows 85,000 to 90,000 clones, nearly 95% of them singletons. This rearrangement joins TRBV7-8 to TRBJ1-1, with 7 nucleotides matching TRBD1. The source of this sequence is a female donor in good health, enrolled as a control in a pregnancy study. The sample here was peripheral blood, taken after pregnancy. The CDR3 DNA sequence: TGTGCCAGCAGCTCCTCCGGGACAGCGCTTGAAGCTTTCTTT. Protein sequence: CASSSSGTALEAFF.